This is a list of T cell receptor beta chains from one sample in a study of T cell responses to AZD1222 COVID-19 vaccine. Only in-frame clones appear in the TCRdb table, and some are missing; sequencing was by immunoSEQ multiplex PCR. The sample carries about 55,000 clones, about 85% recorded once. The sequences come from peripheral blood, collected on day 0 of AZD1222 vaccination. All receptors come from an adult in good health. CDR3s include the opening cysteine and the closing phenylalanine or tryptophan. Clone size is not always given. Where it is, it says once, few, many or a class for expanded clones.

TRBV28 | - | CASGRHTEAFF
TRBV4-1 | once | CASSQFKTGSYEQYF
TRBV28 | - | CASRAQGLGNEKLFF
TRBV18 | - | CASSPTRTSTEAFF
TRBV7-2 | - | CASSLVRGSREPQHF
TRBV3-1/TRBV3-2 | - | CASSPNTGSTEAFF
TRBV11-1 | - | CASSLVLHPTEAFF
TRBV19 | - | CASAPAGLAGDEQFF
TRBV5-5 | - | CASSSGQGLAEQYF
TRBV5-1 | - | CASRELDGPPYEQYF
TRBV6-2/TRBV6-3 | - | CASSYSPDGPSYEQYF
TRBV30 | - | CAWGRLGRGYGYGYTF
TRBV11-1 | - | CASSGRTGLQETQYF
TRBV7-8 | - | CASSHRRDGNEQFF
TRBV7-9 | - | CASSPGGGSNEQFF
TRBV5-4 | - | CASSRQGTGLLEQYF
TRBV24-1 | - | CATSDHRTTSQETQYF
TRBV6-5 | - | CASLPGQGGEQYF
TRBV12-3/TRBV12-4 | - | CASSLSSPEAFF
TRBV7-2 | - | CASSLVSGGAGGTEAFF
TRBV7-6 | - | CASSLGHGGANEKLFF
TRBV19 | - | CASSFRGENTEAFF
TRBV28 | once | CASSLSSTGGLGGYTF
TRBV28 | - | CASSLPGQGDYEQFF
TRBV2 | - | CASKSAGGNSGANVLTF
TRBV9 | - | CASSAPSSRQGANVLTF
TRBV15 | - | CATRRPRQGPNTEAFF
TRBV5-4 | - | CASSLAGRGNTGELFF
TRBV5-1 | - | CASSSQGAERYEQYF
TRBV7-2 | - | CASTSSTGDSYEQYF
TRBV27 | - | CASRSWDTEAFF
TRBV6-5 | - | CASSPTGTFNYGYTF
TRBV10-3 | - | CAIAGGQTDTQYF
TRBV5-4 | - | CASSLLRTNTGELFF
TRBV7-6 | - | CASSLPGQSSETQYF
TRBV18 | once | CASSPPMTGGHLTEAFF
TRBV5-4 | - | CASGRFGQNYGYTF